This T cell receptor beta chain was recorded in a study of CD8+CD57+ T cells in acquired aplastic anemia. Genomic DNA constituted the template upon which TCR beta VDJ and CDR3 profiling was performed. Each CDR3 protein gets one entry after TCRdb re-called the reads with MiXCR. The table records roughly 17,000 distinct CDR3 sequences, 30% to 45% of them present only once. Overall study results and limits: Reduced diversity was recorded for CD8+CD57+ cells relative to total CD4+ and CD8+ pools in patients.

The ends were cut back, 5 bases at V and 0 bases at J, with 11 bases in the middle. This CDR3 has 16 residues. Germline V CDR1 and CDR2: SNHLY, FYNNEI. For sequencing, patients were chosen who had shown expansion of CD8+CD57+ cells by flow cytometry. Effector memory cells that were CD8+CD57+ were also sequenced from about 15% of the 12 patients. Patients were untreated when blood was sampled. Researchers bead-enriched CD8+CD57+ cells and obtained a mean 1.6 ug DNA. This clonotype appeared many times. Its antigen is as yet unknown. The sample comprised CD8+CD57+ T cells sorted from PBMCs. Subset: bead-enriched CD8+CD57+ effector memory T cells from SAA patients. The gene calls are TRBV2 and TRBJ2-6; D is undetermined. This TCR was recovered from a human donor with aplastic anemia. The CDR3 reads CASSMSIGSGANVLTF. The CDR3 bases are TGTGCCAGCAGTATGTCAATCGGCTCTGGGGCCAACGTCCTGACTTTC.